The clone carrying this TCR beta chain was found once. This sample also contains other DNA sequences that code for the same CDR3. This sample stems from a study of blood T cell repertoires in COVID-19. This CDR3 spans 14 amino acids. Trimming took off 0 bases at V and 4 bases at J, with 10 bases between the two ends. Germline CDR1 reads SGDLS; CDR2 reads YYNGEE. Here immunoSEQ multiplex PCR was the method, and the copy in TCRdb shows in-frame clones only, minus some. Of over 200,000 clones in the sample, about 90% were seen once. Participant ages covered about 18 to 89 years across around 22 US areas. Cohort assignment relied on participant-reported clinical history.

The rearrangement uses TRBV9 and TRBJ1-1; possible D gene TRBD1, 5 bases. The receptor's source is a woman younger than 45 with acute COVID-19. The source material was PBMCs or T cells enriched from blood (not recorded which). CDR3 region: CASSVATGGTEAFF. The CDR3, as DNA: TGTGCCAGCAGCGTAGCCACGGGGGGCACTGAAGCTTTCTTT.